Described below is a single TCR beta chain sequence and its context. Its antigen is still unknown. Per-base quality was not reported, and no clone a single base away is much larger than it. TCRbeta CDR3 regions were amplified from genomic DNA using the immunoSEQ Assay, a bias-controlled multiplex PCR. Processing in the source paper ran as follows. The number of nucleated cells in each sample was estimated by amplification of reference gene primers within the assay. To quantify the absolute abundance of each unique TCRbeta CDR3 rearrangement, sequence reads were collapsed and filtered. Productive Simpson clonality was computed per sample as the square root of Simpson's diversity index over productive rearrangements. Not all clones reach the TCRdb copy of this immuneACCESS table, which keeps in-frame sequences only. Checked studies attribute under half of the gap to unresolved V genes and leave the rest unexplained. The DNA gave D and trimming, while V, J and clone size come from that table. This sample comprises approximately 160,000 clones, 70% to 90% of them detected only once. The ten largest account for 7.5% to 8% of the sample.

From V the trimming removes 4 bases and from J it removes 3 bases, while the gene matches leave 4 bases of the junction unaccounted for. The CDR3 numbers 15 residues from cysteine through phenylalanine. Only the CDR3 portion is preserved as DNA: 45 bases, with reading frame beginning at the first base. CDR1 MNHEY and CDR2 SVGAGI are derived from the germline V gene. A second Seattle source provided samples from volunteer blood donors who had recovered from COVID-19. Collaborating institutions collected whole blood in K2EDTA tubes following their own protocols. For TCRbeta analysis, collaborators shipped samples in one of three forms: frozen whole blood, isolated PBMCs, or DNA extracted from either of those sample types. This specimen comes from a study of blood T cell repertoires in COVID-19 (TCRdb year 2020). Notes on the research overall: Samples from collaborators originated in the United States, Italy and Spain and spanned both the acute and convalescent phases of COVID-19. The prospective study material was composed of cDNA or gDNA derived from T cells, B-cell-depleted T cells, or PBMCs. The dataset comprised deeply sampled blood TCRbeta repertoires from subjects exposed to, actively infected with, or recovered from COVID-19. The samples were drawn from two sources: the first 160 participants of the ongoing ImmuneRACE study, and 1,200 or so subjects contributed by 6 global collaborators. The repertoires were released in a freely available public database intended as a resource for research on the immune response to SARS-CoV-2. Where HLA class I and class II types were available, the types were taken from metadata supplied by the sample provider, not from assay-based typing. The sample metadata nearly always contained a de-identified subject ID, COVID-19 status, age in years and sex. General conclusions and limits of the study: The amount of clinical and demographic metadata varied by source and participant and was provided uncurated.

The sequencing input was peripheral blood. This chain joins TRBV6-5 to TRBJ2-2; 8 bases in the middle match TRBD1. This TCR came from a middle-aged man who had recovered from COVID-19. The DNA sequence follows: TGTGCCAGCAGTTTCCTGACAGGGGACACCGGGGAGCTGTTTTTT. Translated, this gives CASSFLTGDTGELFF.